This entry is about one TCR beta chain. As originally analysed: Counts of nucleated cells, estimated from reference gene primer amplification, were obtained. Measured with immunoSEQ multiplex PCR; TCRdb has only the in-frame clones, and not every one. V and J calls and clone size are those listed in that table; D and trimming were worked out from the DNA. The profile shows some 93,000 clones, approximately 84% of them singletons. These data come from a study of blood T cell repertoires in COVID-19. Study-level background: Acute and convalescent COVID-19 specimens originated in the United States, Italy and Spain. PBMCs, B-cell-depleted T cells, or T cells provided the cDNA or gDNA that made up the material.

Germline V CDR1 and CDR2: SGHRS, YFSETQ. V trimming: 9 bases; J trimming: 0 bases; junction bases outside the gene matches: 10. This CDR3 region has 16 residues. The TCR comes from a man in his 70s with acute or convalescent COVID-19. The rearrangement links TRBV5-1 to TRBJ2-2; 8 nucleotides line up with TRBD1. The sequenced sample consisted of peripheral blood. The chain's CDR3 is CATSGGGLANTGELFF. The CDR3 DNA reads TGCGCCACCTCAGGGGGCGGCCTCGCGAACACCGGGGAGCTGTTTTTT.